This T cell receptor beta chain was profiled in a study of OX40 agonist ivuxolimab in advanced cancers. Across the study: Every patient in dose escalation had hepatocellular carcinoma, melanoma, renal cell or head and neck cancer. The dose-escalation cohort was approximately 81% male, with a mean age of about 58 years, ranging about 23 to 90. Study-wide results and limits: CD8+ T cells showed, on average, more clonal expansion than CD4+ cells. The CD4+ and CD8+ T cells in the blood had expanded clonally by week 6 at 0.1 to 3.0 mg/kg.

Germline V gives CDR1 SGHNT, CDR2 YYREEE (reference sequence). This CDR3 spans 16 amino acids. V lost 0 bases, J lost 5 bases, and 11 bases stayed unmatched. In regard to this clone: The antigen is unknown.

Using immunoSEQ multiplex PCR, the repertoire was profiled, and TCRdb retains in-frame clones only, with some absent. The profile shows some 35,000 clones, about nine tenths of them singletons. This TCR was sampled from an adult with an advanced solid tumor such as melanoma, head and neck, liver or kidney cancer. The specimen was CD4+ or CD8+ T cells sorted from blood, collected in a trial of the OX40 agonist ivuxolimab. This chain connects TRBV5-4 to TRBJ2-7, with 7 bases fitting TRBD2. In nucleotides, the CDR3 is TGTGCCAGCAGCTTGGACGGACTAGTCCCCTCGAACGAGCAGTACTTC. Translating gives CASSLDGLVPSNEQYF.